This TCR beta chain was sequenced during a study of siplizumab effects on memory and regulatory T cells. Clones were sequenced by immunoSEQ multiplex PCR, and TCRdb holds only the in-frame ones, with some missing. This table has over 100,000 clones, 80% to 95% appearing once. Germline V gives CDR1 SNHLY, CDR2 FYNNEI. This CDR3 has 13 amino acids. V was clipped by 5 bases and J by 0 bases, with 7 bases between them. Material: non-Treg CD4+ T cells sorted from blood. This TCR derives from a human donor in good health. The chain uses TRBV2 and TRBJ1-1; D not resolved. The DNA for the CDR3 is TGTGCCAGCAGTTTACAAATGAACACTGAAGCTTTCTTT. Its protein product is CASSLQMNTEAFF.